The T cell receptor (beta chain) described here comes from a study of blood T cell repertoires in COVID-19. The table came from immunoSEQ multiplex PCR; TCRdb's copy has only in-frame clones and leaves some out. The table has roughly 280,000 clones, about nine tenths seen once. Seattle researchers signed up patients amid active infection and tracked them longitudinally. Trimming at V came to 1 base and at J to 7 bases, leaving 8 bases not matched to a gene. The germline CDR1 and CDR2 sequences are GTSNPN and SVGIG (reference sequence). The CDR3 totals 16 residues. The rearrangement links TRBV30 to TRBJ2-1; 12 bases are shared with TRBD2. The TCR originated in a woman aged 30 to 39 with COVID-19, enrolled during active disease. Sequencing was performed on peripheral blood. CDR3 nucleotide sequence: TGTGCCTGGAGTGACGAGACTAGCGGGAGATGGAATGAGCAGTTCTTC. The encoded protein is CAWSDETSGRWNEQFF.